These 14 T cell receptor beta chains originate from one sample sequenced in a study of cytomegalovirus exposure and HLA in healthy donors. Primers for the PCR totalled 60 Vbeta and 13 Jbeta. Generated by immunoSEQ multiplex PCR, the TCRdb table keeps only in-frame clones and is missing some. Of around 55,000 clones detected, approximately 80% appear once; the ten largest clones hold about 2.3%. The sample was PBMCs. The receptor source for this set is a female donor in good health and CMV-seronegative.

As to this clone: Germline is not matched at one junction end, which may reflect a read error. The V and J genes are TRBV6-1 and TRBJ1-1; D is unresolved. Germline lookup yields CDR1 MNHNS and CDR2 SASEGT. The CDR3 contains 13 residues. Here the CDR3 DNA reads TGTGCCGGCAGCCTCGAGGACTACACTGAAGCTTTCTTT. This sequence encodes CAGSLEDYTEAFF.

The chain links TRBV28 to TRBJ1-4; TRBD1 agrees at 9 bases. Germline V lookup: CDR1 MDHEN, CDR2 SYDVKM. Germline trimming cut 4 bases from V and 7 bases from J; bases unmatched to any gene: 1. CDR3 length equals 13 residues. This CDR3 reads CASSSTGGEKLFF. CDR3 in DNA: TGTGCCAGCAGTTCGACAGGGGGTGAAAAACTGTTTTTT.

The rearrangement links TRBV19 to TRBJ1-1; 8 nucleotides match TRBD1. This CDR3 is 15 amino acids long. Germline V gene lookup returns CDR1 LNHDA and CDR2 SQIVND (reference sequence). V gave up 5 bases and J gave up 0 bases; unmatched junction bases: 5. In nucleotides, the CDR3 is TGTGCCAGTAGTCCCAGGACAGGGCTGAACACTGAAGCTTTCTTT. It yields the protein CASSPRTGLNTEAFF. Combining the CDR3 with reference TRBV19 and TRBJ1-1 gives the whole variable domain DGGITQSPKYLFRKEGQNVTLSCEQNLNHDAMYWYRQDPGQGLRLIYYSQIVNDFQKGDIAEGYSVSREKKESFPLTVTSAQKNPTAFYLCASSPRTGLNTEAFFGQGTRLTVV.

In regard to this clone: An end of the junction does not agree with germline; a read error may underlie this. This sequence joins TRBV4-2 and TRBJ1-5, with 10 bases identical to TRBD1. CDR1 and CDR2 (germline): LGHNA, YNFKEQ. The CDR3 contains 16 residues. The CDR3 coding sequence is TGTGCCAGCAGCCAAGAGGAGGGACAGGGGTATCAGCCCCGGCATTTT. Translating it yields CASSQEEGQGYQPRHF.

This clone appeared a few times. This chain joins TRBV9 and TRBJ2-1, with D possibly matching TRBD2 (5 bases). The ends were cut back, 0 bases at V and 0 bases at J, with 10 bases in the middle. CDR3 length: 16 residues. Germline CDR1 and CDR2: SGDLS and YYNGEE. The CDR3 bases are TGTGCCAGCAGCGTAGATCGGAGGAGCTCCTACAATGAGCAGTTCTTC. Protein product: CASSVDRRSSYNEQFF.

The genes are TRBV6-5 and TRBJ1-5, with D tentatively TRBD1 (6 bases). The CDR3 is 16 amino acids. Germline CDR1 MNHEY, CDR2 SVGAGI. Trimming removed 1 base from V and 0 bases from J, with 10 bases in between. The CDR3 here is CASSYFRGISNQPQHF. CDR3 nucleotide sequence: TGTGCCAGCAGTTACTTCAGGGGAATTAGCAATCAGCCCCAGCATTTT.

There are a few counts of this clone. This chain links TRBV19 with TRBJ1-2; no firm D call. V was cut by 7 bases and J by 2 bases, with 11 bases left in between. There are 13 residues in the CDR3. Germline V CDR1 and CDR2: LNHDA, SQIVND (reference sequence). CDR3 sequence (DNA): TGTGCCAGTAAGGAGGGAGTCAACTATGGCTACACCTTC. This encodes CASKEGVNYGYTF.

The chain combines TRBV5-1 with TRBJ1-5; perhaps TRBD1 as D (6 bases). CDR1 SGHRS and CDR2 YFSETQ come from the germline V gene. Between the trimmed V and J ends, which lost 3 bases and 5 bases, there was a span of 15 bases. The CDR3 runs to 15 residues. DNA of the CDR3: TGCGCCAGCAGCTGGAGGGGGGGGGCCGATCAGCCCCAGCATTTT. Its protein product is CASSWRGGADQPQHF.

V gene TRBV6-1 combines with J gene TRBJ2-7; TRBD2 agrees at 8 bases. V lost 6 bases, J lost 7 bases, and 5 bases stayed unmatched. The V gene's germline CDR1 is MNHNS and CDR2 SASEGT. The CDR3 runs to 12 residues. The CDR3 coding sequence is TGTGCCAGCAGGCAAGGGACTAGAGAGCAGTACTTC. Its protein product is CASRQGTREQYF.

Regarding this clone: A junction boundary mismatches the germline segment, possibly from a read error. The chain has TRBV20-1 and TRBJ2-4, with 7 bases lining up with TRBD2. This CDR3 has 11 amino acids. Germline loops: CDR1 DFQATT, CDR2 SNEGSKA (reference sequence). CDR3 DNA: TGCAGTGCCACAAGGGAGGGCGTTTCCCACTTC. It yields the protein CSATREGVSHF.

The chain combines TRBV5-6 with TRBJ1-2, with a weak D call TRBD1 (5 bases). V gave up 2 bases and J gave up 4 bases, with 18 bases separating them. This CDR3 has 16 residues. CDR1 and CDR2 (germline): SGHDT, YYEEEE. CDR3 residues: CASSFESATGIYGYTF. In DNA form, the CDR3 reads TGTGCCAGCAGCTTTGAATCCGCAACAGGAATCTATGGCTACACCTTC.

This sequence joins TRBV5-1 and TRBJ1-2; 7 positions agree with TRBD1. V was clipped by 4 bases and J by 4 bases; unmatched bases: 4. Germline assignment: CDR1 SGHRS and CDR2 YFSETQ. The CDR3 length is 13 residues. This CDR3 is CASSPPGGYGYTF. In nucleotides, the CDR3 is TGCGCCAGCAGCCCTCCAGGGGGCTATGGCTACACCTTC.

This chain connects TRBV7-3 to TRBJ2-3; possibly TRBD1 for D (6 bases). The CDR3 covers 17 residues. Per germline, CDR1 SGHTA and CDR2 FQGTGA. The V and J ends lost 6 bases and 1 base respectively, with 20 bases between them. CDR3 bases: TGTGCCAGCAGGTTAGACAAGGACCAGGGGCGCACAGATACGCAGTATTTT. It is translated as CASRLDKDQGRTDTQYF.

The CDR3 DNA reads TGTGCCAGTAGTATAGTCCCCAGCGGGAGCAGGGGCACCGGGGAGCTGTTTTTT. It translates to CASSIVPSGSRGTGELFF. The chain combines TRBV19 with TRBJ2-2; 8 bases are a match to TRBD2. The CDR3 consists of 18 residues. The junction had 11 bases not matched to a gene; V was cut back by 1 base and J by 4 bases. Germline V gene lookup returns CDR1 LNHDA and CDR2 SQIVND (reference sequence).